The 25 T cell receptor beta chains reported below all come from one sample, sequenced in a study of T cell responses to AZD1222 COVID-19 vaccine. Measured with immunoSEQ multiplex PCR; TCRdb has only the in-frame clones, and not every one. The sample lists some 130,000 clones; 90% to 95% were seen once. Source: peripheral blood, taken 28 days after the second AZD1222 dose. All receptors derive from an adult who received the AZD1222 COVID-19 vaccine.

The CDR3 reads CASSTARAGQETQYF. The CDR3 DNA reads as TGTGCCAGCAGTACCGCAAGGGCAGGGCAAGAGACCCAGTACTTC. The chain links TRBV5-4 to TRBJ2-5; possible D gene TRBD1, 5 bases. CDR3 length equals 15 residues. Germline V CDR1 and CDR2: SGHNT, YYREEE (reference sequence). Trimming removed 5 bases from V and 2 bases from J, with 16 bases in between. The full variable domain, rest sourced from reference TRBV5-4 and TRBJ2-5, is ETGVTQSPTHLIKTRGQQVTLRCSSQSGHNTVSWYQQALGQGPQFIFQYYREEENGRGNFPPRFSGLQFPNYSSELNVNALELDDSALYLCASSTARAGQETQYFGPGTRLLVL.

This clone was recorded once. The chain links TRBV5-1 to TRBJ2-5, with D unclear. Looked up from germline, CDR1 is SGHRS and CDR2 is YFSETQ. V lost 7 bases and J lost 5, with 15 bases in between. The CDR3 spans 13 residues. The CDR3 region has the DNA TGCGCCAGCTTTGCGTCCCCCATGGAGACCCAGTACTTC. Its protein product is CASFASPMETQYF. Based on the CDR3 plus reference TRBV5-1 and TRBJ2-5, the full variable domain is KAGVTQTPRYLIKTRGQQVTLSCSPISGHRSVSWYQQTPGQGLQFLFEYFSETQRNKGNFPGRFSGRQFSNSRSEMNVSTLELGDSALYLCASFASPMETQYFGPGTRLLVL.

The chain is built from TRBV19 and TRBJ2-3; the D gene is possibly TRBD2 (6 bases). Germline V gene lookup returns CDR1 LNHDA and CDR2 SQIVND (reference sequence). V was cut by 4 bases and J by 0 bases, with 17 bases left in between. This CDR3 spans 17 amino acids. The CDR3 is CASSTPFEGTSTDTQYF. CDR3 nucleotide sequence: TGTGCCAGTAGTACCCCTTTTGAGGGGACTAGCACAGATACGCAGTATTTT. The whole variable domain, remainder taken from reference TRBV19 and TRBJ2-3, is DGGITQSPKYLFRKEGQNVTLSCEQNLNHDAMYWYRQDPGQGLRLIYYSQIVNDFQKGDIAEGYSVSREKKESFPLTVTSAQKNPTAFYLCASSTPFEGTSTDTQYFGPGTRLTVL.

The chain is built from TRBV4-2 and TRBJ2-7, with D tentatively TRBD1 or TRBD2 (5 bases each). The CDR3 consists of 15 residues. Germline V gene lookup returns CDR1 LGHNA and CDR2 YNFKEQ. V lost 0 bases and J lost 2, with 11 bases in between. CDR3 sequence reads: CASSQDRGSAYEQYF. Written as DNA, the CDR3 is TGTGCCAGCAGCCAAGATCGGGGCAGTGCCTACGAGCAGTACTTC.

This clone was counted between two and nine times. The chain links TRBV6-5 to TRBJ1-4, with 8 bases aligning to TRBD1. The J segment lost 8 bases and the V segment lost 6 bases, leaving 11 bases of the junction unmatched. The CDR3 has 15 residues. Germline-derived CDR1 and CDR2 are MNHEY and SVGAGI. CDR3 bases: TGTGCCAGCAGCCTCGACAGGGGCCGATGGGAAAAACTGTTTTTT. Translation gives CASSLDRGRWEKLFF.

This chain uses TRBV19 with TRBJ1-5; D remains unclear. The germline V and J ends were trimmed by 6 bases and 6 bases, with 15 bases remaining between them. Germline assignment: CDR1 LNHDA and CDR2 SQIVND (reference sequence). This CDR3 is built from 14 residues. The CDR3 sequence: CASRRHVGVQPQHF. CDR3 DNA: TGTGCCAGTAGAAGACACGTTGGGGTTCAGCCCCAGCATTTT.

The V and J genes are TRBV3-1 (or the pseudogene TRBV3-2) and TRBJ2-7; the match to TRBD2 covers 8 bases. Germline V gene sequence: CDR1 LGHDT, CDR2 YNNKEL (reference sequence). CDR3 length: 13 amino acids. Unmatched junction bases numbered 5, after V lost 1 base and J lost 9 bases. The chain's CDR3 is CASSQAGGAPQYF. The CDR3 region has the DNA TGTGCCAGCAGCCAAGCGGGGGGGGCCCCGCAGTACTTC.

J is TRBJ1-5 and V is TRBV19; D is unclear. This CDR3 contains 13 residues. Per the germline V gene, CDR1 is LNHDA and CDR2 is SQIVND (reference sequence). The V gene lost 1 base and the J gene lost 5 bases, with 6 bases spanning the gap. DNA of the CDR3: TGTGCCAGTAGTATAGGCGAGGATCAGCCCCAGCATTTT. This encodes CASSIGEDQPQHF.

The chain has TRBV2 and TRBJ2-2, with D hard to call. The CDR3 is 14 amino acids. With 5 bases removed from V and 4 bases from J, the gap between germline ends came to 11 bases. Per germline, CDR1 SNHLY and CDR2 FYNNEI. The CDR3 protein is CASSYRDTTGELFF. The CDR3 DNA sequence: TGTGCCAGCAGTTACAGAGACACCACCGGGGAGCTGTTTTTT.

Written as DNA, the CDR3 is TGTGCCAGCAGCTTTTTGGAAGGGCAGCCCCAGCATTTT. This sequence encodes CASSFLEGQPQHF. V usage is TRBV5-5 and J usage is TRBJ1-5; no definite D call. The CDR3 spans 13 residues. From germline, CDR1 is SGHKS and CDR2 YYEKEE (reference sequence). The ends were cut back, 2 bases at V and 7 bases at J, with 10 bases in the middle.

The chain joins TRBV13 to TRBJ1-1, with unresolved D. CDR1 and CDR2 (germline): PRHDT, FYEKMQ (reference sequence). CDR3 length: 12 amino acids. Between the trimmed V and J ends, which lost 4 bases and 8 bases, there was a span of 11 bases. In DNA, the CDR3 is TGTGCCAGCAGCTCGGCCGCCAAAGAAGCTTTCTTT. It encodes CASSSAAKEAFF.

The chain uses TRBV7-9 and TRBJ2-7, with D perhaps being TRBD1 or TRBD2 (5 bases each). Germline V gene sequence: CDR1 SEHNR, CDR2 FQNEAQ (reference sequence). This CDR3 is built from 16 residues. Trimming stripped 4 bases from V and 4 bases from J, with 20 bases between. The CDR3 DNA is TGTGCCAGCAGCTCCACTCAAGGGACGGACGGATACGAGCAGTACTTC. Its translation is CASSSTQGTDGYEQYF.

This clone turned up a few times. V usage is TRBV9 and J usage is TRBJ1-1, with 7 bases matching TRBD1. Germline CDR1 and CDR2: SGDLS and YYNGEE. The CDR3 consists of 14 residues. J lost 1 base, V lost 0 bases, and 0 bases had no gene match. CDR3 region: CASSVEGANTEAFF. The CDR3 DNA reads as TGTGCCAGCAGCGTAGAGGGGGCGAACACTGAAGCTTTCTTT.

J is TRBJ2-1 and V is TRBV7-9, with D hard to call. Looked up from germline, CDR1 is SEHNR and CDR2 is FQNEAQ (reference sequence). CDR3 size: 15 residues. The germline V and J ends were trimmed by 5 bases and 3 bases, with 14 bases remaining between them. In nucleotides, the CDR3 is TGTGCCAGCAGCCAAGGTACCCCCAGCTACAATGAGCAGTTCTTC. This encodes CASSQGTPSYNEQFF.

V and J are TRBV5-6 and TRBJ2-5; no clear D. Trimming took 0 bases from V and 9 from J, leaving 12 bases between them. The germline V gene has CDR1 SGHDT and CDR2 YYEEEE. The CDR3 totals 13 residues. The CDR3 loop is CASSLGLPEAQYF. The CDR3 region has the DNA TGTGCCAGCAGCTTGGGACTCCCCGAGGCCCAGTACTTC.

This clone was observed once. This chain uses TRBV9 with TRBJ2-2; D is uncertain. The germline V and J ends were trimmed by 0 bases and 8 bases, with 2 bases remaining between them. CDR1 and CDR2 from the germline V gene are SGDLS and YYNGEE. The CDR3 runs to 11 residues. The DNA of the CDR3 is TGTGCCAGCAGCGTAGCGGGGGAGCTGTTTTTT. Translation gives CASSVAGELFF.

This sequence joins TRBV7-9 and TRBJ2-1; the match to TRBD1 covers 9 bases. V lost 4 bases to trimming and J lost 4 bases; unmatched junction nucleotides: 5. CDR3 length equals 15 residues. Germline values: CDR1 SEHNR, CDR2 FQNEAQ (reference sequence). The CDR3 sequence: CASSSTGTGYNEQFF. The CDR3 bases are TGTGCCAGCAGCTCTACCGGGACAGGGTACAATGAGCAGTTCTTC.

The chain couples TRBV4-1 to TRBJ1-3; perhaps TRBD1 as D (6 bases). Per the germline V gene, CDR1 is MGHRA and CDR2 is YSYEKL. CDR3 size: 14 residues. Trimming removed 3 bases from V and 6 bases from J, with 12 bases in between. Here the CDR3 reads CASSHPGQTNTIYF. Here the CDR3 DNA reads TGCGCCAGCAGCCACCCGGGACAAACAAACACCATATATTTT.

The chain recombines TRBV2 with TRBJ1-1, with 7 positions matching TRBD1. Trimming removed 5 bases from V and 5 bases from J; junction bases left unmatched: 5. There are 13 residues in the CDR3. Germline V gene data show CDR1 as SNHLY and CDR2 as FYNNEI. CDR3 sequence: CASSKQGWTEAFF. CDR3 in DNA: TGTGCCAGCAGTAAACAGGGGTGGACTGAAGCTTTCTTT.

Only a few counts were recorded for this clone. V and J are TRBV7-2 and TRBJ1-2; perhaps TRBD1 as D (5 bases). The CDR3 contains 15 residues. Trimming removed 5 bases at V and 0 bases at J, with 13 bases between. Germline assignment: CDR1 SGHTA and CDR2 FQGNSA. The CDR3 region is CASSQGARPNYGYTF. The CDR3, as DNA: TGTGCCAGCAGCCAGGGAGCCAGACCTAACTATGGCTACACCTTC. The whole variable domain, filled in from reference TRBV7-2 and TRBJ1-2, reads GAGVSQSPSNKVTEKGKDVELRCDPISGHTALYWYRQSLGQGLEFLIYFQGNSAPDKSGLPSDRFSAERTGGSVSTLTIQRTQQEDSAVYLCASSQGARPNYGYTFGSGTRLTVV.

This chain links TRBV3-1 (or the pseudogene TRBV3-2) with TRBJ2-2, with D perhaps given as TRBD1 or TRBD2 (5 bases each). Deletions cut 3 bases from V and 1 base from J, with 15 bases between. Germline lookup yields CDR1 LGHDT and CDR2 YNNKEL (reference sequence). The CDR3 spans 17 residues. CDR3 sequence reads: CASSHTSGAMNTGELFF. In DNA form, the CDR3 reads TGTGCCAGCAGCCACACTTCCGGGGCGATGAACACCGGGGAGCTGTTTTTT.

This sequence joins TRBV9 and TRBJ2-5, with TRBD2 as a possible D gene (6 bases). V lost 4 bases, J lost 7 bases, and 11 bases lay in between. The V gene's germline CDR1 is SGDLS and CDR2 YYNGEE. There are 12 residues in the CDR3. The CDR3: CASSSTGGTQYF. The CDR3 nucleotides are TGTGCCAGCAGCTCCACCGGGGGGACCCAGTACTTC.

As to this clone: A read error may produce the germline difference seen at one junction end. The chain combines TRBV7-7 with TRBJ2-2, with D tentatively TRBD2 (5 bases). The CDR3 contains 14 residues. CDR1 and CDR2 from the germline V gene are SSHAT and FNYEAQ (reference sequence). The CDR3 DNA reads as TGTGCTAGCAGCCCTAGCCTGAACACCGGGGAGCTGTTTTTT. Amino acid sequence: CASSPSLNTGELFF.

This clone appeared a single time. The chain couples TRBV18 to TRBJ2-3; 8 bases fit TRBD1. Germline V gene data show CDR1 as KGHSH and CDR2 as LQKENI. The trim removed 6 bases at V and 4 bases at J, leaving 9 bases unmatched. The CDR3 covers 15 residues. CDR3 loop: CASSTLAGGPDTQYF. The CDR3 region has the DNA TGTGCCAGCTCCACCCTGGCAGGGGGCCCAGATACGCAGTATTTT.

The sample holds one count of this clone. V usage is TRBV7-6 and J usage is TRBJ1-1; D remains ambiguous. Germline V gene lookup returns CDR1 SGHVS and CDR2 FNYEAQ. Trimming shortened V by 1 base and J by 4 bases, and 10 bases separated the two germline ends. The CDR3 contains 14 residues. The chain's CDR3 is CASSLGVGSTEAFF. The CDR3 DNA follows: TGTGCCAGCAGCTTAGGAGTAGGGAGCACTGAAGCTTTCTTT.